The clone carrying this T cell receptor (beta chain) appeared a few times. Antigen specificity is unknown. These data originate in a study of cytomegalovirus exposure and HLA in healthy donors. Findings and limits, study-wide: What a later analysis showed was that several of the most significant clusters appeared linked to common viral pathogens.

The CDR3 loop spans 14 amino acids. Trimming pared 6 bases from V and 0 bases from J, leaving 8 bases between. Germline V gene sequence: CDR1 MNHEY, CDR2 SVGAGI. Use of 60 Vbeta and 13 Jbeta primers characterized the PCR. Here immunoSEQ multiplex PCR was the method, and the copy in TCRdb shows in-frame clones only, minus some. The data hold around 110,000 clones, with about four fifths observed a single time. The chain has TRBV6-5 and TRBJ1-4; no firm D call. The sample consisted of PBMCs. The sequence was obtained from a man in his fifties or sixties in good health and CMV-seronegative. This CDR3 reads CASRRLATNEKLFF. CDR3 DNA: TGTGCCAGCAGGAGACTGGCAACTAATGAAAAACTGTTTTTT.